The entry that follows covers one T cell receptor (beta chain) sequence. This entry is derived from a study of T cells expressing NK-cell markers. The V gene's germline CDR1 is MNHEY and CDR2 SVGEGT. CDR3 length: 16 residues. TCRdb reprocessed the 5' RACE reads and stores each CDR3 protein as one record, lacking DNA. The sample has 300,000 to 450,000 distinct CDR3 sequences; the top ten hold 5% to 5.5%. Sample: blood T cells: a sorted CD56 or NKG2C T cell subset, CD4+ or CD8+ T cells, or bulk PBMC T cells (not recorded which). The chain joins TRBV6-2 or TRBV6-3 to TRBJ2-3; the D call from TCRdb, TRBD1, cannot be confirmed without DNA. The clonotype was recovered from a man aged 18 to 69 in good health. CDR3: CASRTLRDRNTDTQYF.